This is a list of T cell receptor beta chains from one sample in a study of post-analysis software for immune sequencing data. TCRdb reprocessed the PCR reads via MiXCR and lists one record per CDR3 protein. This table holds 380,000 or so distinct CDR3 sequences, approximately 38% found once. Sequenced input: blood. All receptors come from a girl aged 10-17 years with multiple sclerosis. Both conserved end residues are part of each CDR3. The D gene is left open where the match is weak. Not every row has a clone size; where given, it reads once, few, many or a size class.

>-|TRBJ2-1|few|TRBV27
CASSLYRGGSYNEQFF
TGTGCCAGCAGTTTATATCGAGGCGGATCCTACAATGAGCAGTTCTTC
>TRBD2|TRBJ2-7|-|TRBV12-3/TRBV12-4
CASSLGTRGYEQYF
TGTGCCAGCAGTTTGGGGACTAGGGGGTACGAGCAGTACTTC
>TRBD2|TRBJ2-5|-|TRBV7-2
CASSLKTSGGWETQYF
TGTGCCAGCAGCTTAAAGACTAGCGGGGGGTGGGAGACCCAGTACTTC
>TRBD2|TRBJ2-3|-|TRBV12-3/TRBV12-4
CASSSLAGPLGDTQYF
TGTGCCAGCAGTTCACTAGCGGGGCCGTTAGGGGATACGCAGTATTTT
>-|TRBJ2-7|-|TRBV12-3/TRBV12-4
CASSLRGTLSYEQYF
TGTGCCAGCAGTTTAAGGGGGACCCTCTCCTACGAGCAGTACTTC
>-|TRBJ2-5|-|TRBV25-1
CASSEWAGETQYF
TGTGCCAGCAGTGAATGGGCAGGGGAGACCCAGTACTTC
>-|TRBJ1-2|few|TRBV7-2
CASSLAGLSYGYTF
TGTGCCAGCAGCTTAGCTGGACTTTCCTATGGCTACACCTTC
>-|TRBJ2-5|many|TRBV10-3
CAISQGLQETQYF
TGTGCCATCAGCCAGGGACTTCAAGAGACCCAGTACTTC
>TRBD1|TRBJ2-7|-|TRBV5-1
CASSEDRNAYEQYF
TGCGCCAGCAGCGAGGACAGGAACGCCTACGAGCAGTACTTC
>-|TRBJ2-1|-|TRBV13
CASSADGRHHNEQFF
TGTGCCAGCAGCGCGGACGGCCGGCATCACAATGAGCAGTTCTTC
>-|TRBJ1-5|-|TRBV5-8
CASSADGYSNQPQHF
TGTGCCAGCAGCGCAGACGGTTATAGCAATCAGCCCCAGCATTTT
>TRBD1|TRBJ2-1|-|TRBV13
CASYGTGEAPGSNEQFF
TGTGCCAGTTACGGGACAGGGGAGGCCCCGGGGTCCAATGAGCAGTTCTTC
>-|TRBJ1-4|-|TRBV13
CASSRRGANEKLFF
TGTGCCAGCAGCCGCCGGGGGGCTAATGAAAAACTGTTTTTT
>TRBD1|TRBJ2-1|-|TRBV11-2
CASSLGNRGLGYNEQFF
TGTGCCAGCAGCTTAGGGAACAGGGGGCTCGGGTACAATGAGCAGTTCTTC
>TRBD1|TRBJ2-7|few|TRBV6-6
CASRKSGTGILSEQYF
TGTGCCAGCAGGAAATCCGGGACAGGGATCCTAAGCGAGCAGTACTTC
>-|TRBJ1-4|many|TRBV29-1
CSGTATNEKLFF
TGCAGCGGGACGGCAACTAATGAAAAACTGTTTTTT
>TRBD2|TRBJ2-3|-|TRBV29-1
CSVVGSGTSWDTQYF
TGCAGCGTTGTAGGTAGCGGGACTAGTTGGGATACGCAGTATTTT
>-|TRBJ1-1|-|TRBV28
CASSSRYPNTEAFF
TGTGCCAGCAGTTCCCGTTACCCGAACACTGAAGCTTTCTTT
>TRBD1|TRBJ2-3|-|TRBV2
CASSANRGYTDTQYF
TGTGCCAGCAGCGCGAACAGGGGTTACACAGATACGCAGTATTTT
>TRBD1|TRBJ1-5|few|TRBV4-1
CASSRIRGQGPNQPQHF
TGCGCCAGCAGCCGAATAAGAGGACAGGGCCCTAATCAGCCCCAGCATTTT
>-|TRBJ2-3|-|TRBV7-2
CASSRPGEDTQYF
TGTGCCAGCAGCCGGCCCGGGGAAGATACGCAGTATTTT
>TRBD1|TRBJ2-1|-|TRBV5-1
CASSSSGGEVRERFF
TGCGCCAGCAGCTCGTCAGGGGGCGAAGTCCGGGAGAGGTTCTTC
>-|TRBJ2-1|few|TRBV5-1
CASLRFNEQFF
TGCGCCAGCCTACGCTTCAATGAGCAGTTCTTC
>-|TRBJ2-7|-|TRBV4-1
CASSQEYSEQYF
TGCGCCAGCAGCCAAGAGTATAGCGAGCAGTACTTC
>TRBD1|TRBJ1-1|-|TRBV12-3/TRBV12-4
CASSLRTGEAEAFF
TGTGCCAGCAGTTTAAGGACAGGGGAAGCTGAAGCTTTCTTT
>-|TRBJ1-4|-|TRBV18
CASSPAAGTDNEKLFF
TGTGCCAGCTCACCAGCTGCCGGGACCGATAATGAAAAACTGTTTTTT
>-|TRBJ1-1|few|TRBV6-6
CASNRRLNTEAFF
TGTGCCAGCAACCGACGGTTGAACACTGAAGCTTTCTTT
>-|TRBJ1-1|-|TRBV2
CASSTPQDTPNTEAFF
TGTGCCAGCAGTACCCCCCAGGACACCCCGAACACTGAAGCTTTCTTT
>-|TRBJ2-7|few|TRBV5-5
CASSLVGRIYEQYF
TGTGCCAGCAGCTTGGTGGGACGGATCTACGAGCAGTACTTC
>-|TRBJ2-7|few|TRBV25-1
CASSEYSYEQYF
TGTGCCAGCAGTGAATACAGCTACGAGCAGTACTTC
>-|TRBJ2-3|few|TRBV6-5
CASSLQGWADTQYF
TGTGCCAGCAGTCTCCAGGGGTGGGCAGATACGCAGTATTTT
>-|TRBJ2-1|-|TRBV20-1
CSAGERTTNNEQFF
TGCAGTGCTGGAGAGCGGACAACTAACAATGAGCAGTTCTTC
>TRBD1|TRBJ2-3|few|TRBV9
CASSVQGADTQYF
TGTGCCAGCAGCGTGCAGGGGGCAGATACGCAGTATTTT
>-|TRBJ2-3|once|TRBV6-2/TRBV6-3
CASSSDTTDTQYF
TGTGCCAGCAGTTCGGACACCACAGATACGCAGTATTTT
>TRBD2|TRBJ2-1|few|TRBV7-2
CASSQGLAGPYNEQFF
TGTGCCAGCAGCCAAGGACTAGCGGGCCCCTACAATGAGCAGTTCTTC
>TRBD1|TRBJ2-1|few|TRBV24-1
CATSGPPGQGNEQFF
TGTGCCACCAGTGGCCCACCGGGACAGGGGAATGAGCAGTTCTTC
>-|TRBJ1-4|-|TRBV6-5
CASAKGGGREKLFF
TGTGCCAGCGCGAAGGGGGGAGGGCGTGAAAAACTGTTTTTT
>TRBD1|TRBJ2-3|-|TRBV12-3/TRBV12-4
CASSGGQGLRADTEYF
TGTGCCAGCAGTGGAGGACAGGGTTTGAGAGCAGATACGGAGTATTTT
>TRBD2|TRBJ2-7|-|TRBV3-1
CASSQAAGEYEQYF
TGTGCCAGCAGCCAAGCAGCGGGGGAGTACGAGCAGTACTTC
>-|TRBJ2-1|few|TRBV9
CASSPGNPNYNEQFF
TGTGCCAGCAGCCCTGGGAACCCAAATTACAATGAGCAGTTCTTC
>TRBD2|TRBJ2-7|few|TRBV7-2
CASSAGLAGEQYF
TGTGCCAGCAGCGCCGGACTAGCGGGAGAGCAGTACTTC
>-|TRBJ2-1|-|TRBV27
CASSPRGAGGSHNEQFF
TGTGCCAGCAGCCCACGGGGGGCAGGGGGCTCCCACAATGAGCAGTTCTTC